The clone carrying this T cell receptor beta chain was counted a few times. This table comes from immunoSEQ multiplex PCR, and its TCRdb copy is limited to in-frame clones, with some not included. The data show roughly 11,000 clones, under 85% seen once. Looked up from germline, CDR1 is SSHAT and CDR2 is FNYEAQ (reference sequence). This CDR3 is 13 amino acids long. V lost 1 base to trimming and J lost 5 bases, with 8 bases between them. The sample comes from a study of T cells after somatic rescue of genetic block. The sequencing input was peripheral blood mononuclear cells (PBMCs). The receptor comes from a boy aged 5 to 17. V usage is TRBV7-7 and J usage is TRBJ2-5; no clear D gene. The CDR3 loop reads CASSLVVRETQYF. As DNA, the CDR3 is TGTGCCAGCAGCTTAGTTGTTAGGGAGACCCAGTACTTC.